This T cell receptor (beta chain) derives from a study of cytomegalovirus exposure and HLA in healthy donors. Across the study: Genotyping showed 75% to 90% of about 370 donors falling in the Caucasian-associated ancestry cluster.

Regarding this clone: The antigen is undetermined.

Trimming at V came to 7 bases and at J to 6 bases, leaving 8 bases not matched to a gene. This CDR3 is built from 13 residues. The V gene's germline CDR1 is LNHDA and CDR2 SQIVND (reference sequence). Study-wide results and caveats: HLA restriction was apparent for most CMV-associated TCR beta chains in a later analysis.

Vbeta (60) and Jbeta (13) primers were used in the PCR. Only in-frame clones appear in the TCRdb table, and some are missing; sequencing was by immunoSEQ multiplex PCR. The sample carries approximately 30,000 clones, roughly 44% recorded once. Material: PBMCs. The chain uses TRBV19 and TRBJ2-7; 8 nucleotides agree with TRBD1. This receptor was obtained from a woman aged 50 to 60 in good health and CMV-seronegative. The DNA of the CDR3 is TGTGCCAGTAAATTTCAGGGGGCCTCCGAGCAGTACTTC. This gives the protein CASKFQGASEQYF. Using reference TRBV19 and TRBJ2-7 for the parts outside the CDR3, the full variable domain is DGGITQSPKYLFRKEGQNVTLSCEQNLNHDAMYWYRQDPGQGLRLIYYSQIVNDFQKGDIAEGYSVSREKKESFPLTVTSAQKNPTAFYLCASKFQGASEQYFGPGTRLTVT.